What follows are 23 T cell receptor beta chains derived from one specimen sequenced in a study of CD8+ T cells in alopecia areata. Following RNA extraction, reverse transcription yielded cDNA that acted as the sequencing template. Sequencing was performed with immunoSEQ multiplex PCR; in TCRdb, only in-frame clones are kept and a portion is missing. The table lists roughly 100,000 clones, around 84% of them singletons. As to treatment: oral pan-JAK inhibitor, 5-10 mg twice daily. Sequencing used CD8+ T cells sorted from blood, obtained between weeks 30 and 35, from a patient treated with tofacitinib. These receptors all stem from a human donor with alopecia areata.

This rearrangement joins TRBV5-4 to TRBJ1-1; D is possibly TRBD1 (5 bases). V lost 4 bases to trimming and J lost 5 bases, with 15 bases between them. The length of the CDR3 is 14 residues. The germline gives CDR1 SGHNT, CDR2 YYREEE (reference sequence). This chain's CDR3 is CASSPRAGGTEAFF. CDR3 in DNA: TGTGCCAGCAGCCCCAGGGCAGGCGGGACTGAAGCTTTCTTT.

The chain uses TRBV27 and TRBJ2-3, with D possibly TRBD1 on 6 matching bases. Germline V CDR1 and CDR2: MNHEY, SMNVEV (reference sequence). V lost 2 bases to trimming and J lost 4 bases, with 16 bases between them. This CDR3 has 16 residues. The CDR3 DNA reads TGTGCCAGCAGTTTAGTACAGGGCCCTCTCGCAGATACGCAGTATTTT. It codes for CASSLVQGPLADTQYF.

The chain recombines TRBV5-4 with TRBJ2-2; D may be TRBD1 (5 bases). V lost 4 bases to trimming and J lost 4 bases, with 17 bases between them. The CDR3 sequence is 16 residues long. The germline gives CDR1 SGHNT, CDR2 YYREEE (reference sequence). CDR3: CASSLASNRGTGELFF. DNA for the CDR3: TGTGCCAGCAGCCTGGCTTCGAATAGGGGCACCGGGGAGCTGTTTTTT.

The genes are TRBV7-9 and TRBJ2-7; 7 bases agree with TRBD2. CDR3 length: 13 amino acids. Germline-derived CDR1 and CDR2 are SEHNR and FQNEAQ (reference sequence). The trim removed 5 bases at V and 2 bases at J, leaving 3 bases unmatched. CDR3: CASSRGGTYEQYF. CDR3 DNA: TGTGCCAGCAGCCGCGGGGGAACCTACGAGCAGTACTTC.

This clone appeared a single time. V usage is TRBV9 and J usage is TRBJ2-1; D may be TRBD1 or TRBD2 (5 bases each). The CDR3 is made up of 15 amino acids. The germline gives CDR1 SGDLS, CDR2 YYNGEE. The V gene lost 6 bases and the J gene lost 3 bases, with 16 bases spanning the gap. The CDR3 DNA reads as TGTGCCAGCACCGGTTTTCAGGGAGACTACAATGAGCAGTTCTTC. Translating it yields CASTGFQGDYNEQFF.

The chain has TRBV5-1 and TRBJ2-5; D might be TRBD1 (6 bases). V was cut by 1 base and J by 5 bases, with 15 bases left in between. Germline CDR1 reads SGHRS; CDR2 reads YFSETQ. The CDR3 loop spans 15 amino acids. In nucleotides, the CDR3 is TGCGCCAGCAGCTTGTCGATCGGGACAAGGGAGACCCAGTACTTC. Encoded protein: CASSLSIGTRETQYF.

The chain combines TRBV5-6 with TRBJ2-4; D possibly matches TRBD1 or TRBD2 (6 bases each). V dropped 1 base and J dropped 10 bases, with 12 bases sitting between them. The CDR3 length is 13 residues. Germline-derived CDR1 and CDR2 are SGHDT and YYEEEE. The CDR3 DNA reads TGTGCCAGCAGCTTGAAGGAGGGGGTTATTCAGTACTTC. It is translated as CASSLKEGVIQYF.

The chain recombines TRBV27 with TRBJ2-3; 8 positions match TRBD2. From germline, CDR1 is MNHEY and CDR2 SMNVEV (reference sequence). The V gene end was trimmed by 7 bases and the J gene end by 8 bases; junction bases not matched to a gene: 14. CDR3 length: 15 amino acids. DNA of the CDR3: TGTGCCAGCAATTGGCGGGGGGCCTCGCCGAGTACGCAGTATTTT. Protein sequence: CASNWRGASPSTQYF.

This clone came up once. V and J are TRBV12-5 and TRBJ2-5; D gene ambiguous. Germline loops: CDR1 LGHNT, CDR2 FRNRAP. This CDR3 comprises 11 residues. V shed 1 base and J shed 3 bases, with 0 bases lying between them. The DNA for the CDR3 is TGTGCTAGTGGTTTGGAAGAGACCCAGTACTTC. As protein: CASGLEETQYF.

V is TRBV19 and J is TRBJ2-7; perhaps TRBD1 as D (6 bases). The length of the CDR3 is 14 residues. V lost 2 bases and J lost 5, with 13 bases in between. Germline V CDR1 and CDR2: LNHDA, SQIVND (reference sequence). The CDR3 protein is CASSIIQGTNEQYF. As DNA, the CDR3 is TGTGCCAGTAGTATAATACAGGGAACCAACGAGCAGTACTTC.

This chain links TRBV7-8 with TRBJ2-3; TRBD2 aligns across 9 bases. V lost 7 bases, J lost 3 bases, and 8 bases stayed unmatched. This CDR3 comprises 15 residues. Germline values: CDR1 SGHVS, CDR2 FQNEAQ. The CDR3 nucleotides are TGTGCCAGCACCCGGATAGCGGGGGAAACAGATACGCAGTATTTT. This translates into CASTRIAGETDTQYF. Full variable domain (remainder filled in from reference TRBV7-8 and TRBJ2-3): GAGVSQSPRYKVAKRGQDVALRCDPISGHVSLFWYQQALGQGPEFLTYFQNEAQLDKSGLPSDRFFAERPEGSVSTLKIQRTQQEDSAVYLCASTRIAGETDTQYFGPGTRLTVL.

The V call is TRBV2, the J call TRBJ1-1; no firm D call. CDR1 is SNHLY and CDR2 is FYNNEI in the germline V gene. V was pared by 8 bases and J by 0 bases, with 13 bases between. This CDR3 region has 14 residues. The DNA of the CDR3 is TGTGCCAGCCCAATCGGGGAAATGAACACTGAAGCTTTCTTT. It is translated as CASPIGEMNTEAFF. The whole variable domain, remainder taken from reference TRBV2 and TRBJ1-1, is EPEVTQTPSHQVTQMGQEVILRCVPISNHLYFYWYRQILGQKVEFLVSFYNNEISEKSEIFDDQFSVERPDGSNFTLKIRSTKLEDSAMYFCASPIGEMNTEAFFGQGTRLTVV.

This clone has a single count. V and J are TRBV29-1 and TRBJ1-3, with TRBD1 as a possible D gene (6 bases). V gave up 6 bases and J gave up 3 bases, with 21 bases separating them. The germline V gene encodes CDR1 SQVTM and CDR2 ANQGSEA. This CDR3 spans 16 amino acids. CDR3 bases: TGCAGCGTAGATCAGCCCCAGGGGATTTATGGAAACACCATATATTTT. Its translation is CSVDQPQGIYGNTIYF.

The chain combines TRBV29-1 with TRBJ2-1; 10 bases map to TRBD1. Germline lookup yields CDR1 SQVTM and CDR2 ANQGSEA. The ends lost 1 base at V and 8 bases at J; junction bases unmatched: 5. This CDR3 has 14 amino acids. The CDR3 sequence: CSVEGIGTGDEQFF. CDR3 in DNA: TGCAGCGTTGAAGGTATTGGGACAGGGGATGAGCAGTTCTTC.

This chain uses TRBV13 with TRBJ2-2; the D gene is possibly TRBD2 (6 bases). The CDR3 totals 13 residues. From germline, CDR1 is PRHDT and CDR2 FYEKMQ (reference sequence). V was shortened by 6 bases and J by 6 bases, with 11 bases between the two germline ends. The CDR3 sequence is CASSVSGAGELFF. CDR3 nucleotide sequence: TGTGCCAGCAGTGTCTCGGGGGCCGGGGAGCTGTTTTTT. Complete variable domain (other parts from reference TRBV13 and TRBJ2-2): AAGVIQSPRHLIKEKRETATLKCYPIPRHDTVYWYQQGPGQDPQFLISFYEKMQSDKGSIPDRFSAQQFSDYHSELNMSSLELGDSALYFCASSVSGAGELFFGEGSRLTVL.

The genes are TRBV27 and TRBJ2-3; 11 bases match TRBD2. The V gene end was trimmed by 2 bases and the J gene end by 4 bases; junction bases not matched to a gene: 2. This CDR3 region has 15 residues. Germline V gene data show CDR1 as MNHEY and CDR2 as SMNVEV (reference sequence). CDR3 DNA: TGTGCCAGCAGTTTAGTAGCGGGAGGGCCAGATACGCAGTATTTT. It specifies CASSLVAGGPDTQYF.

The chain is built from TRBV27 and TRBJ2-7, with TRBD2 identical over 9 bases. The ends lost 6 bases at V and 0 bases at J; junction bases unmatched: 3. This CDR3 has 14 amino acids. The germline CDR1 and CDR2 sequences are MNHEY and SMNVEV (reference sequence). CDR3 sequence reads: CASSPSGNSYEQYF. As DNA, the CDR3 is TGTGCCAGCAGCCCTAGCGGGAACTCCTACGAGCAGTACTTC.

The chain is built from TRBV9 and TRBJ1-5; D is perhaps TRBD1 (6 bases). The CDR3 covers 15 residues. Trimming cost V 1 base and J 3 bases, with 11 bases left between them. Germline V gives CDR1 SGDLS, CDR2 YYNGEE. In DNA form, the CDR3 reads TGTGCCAGCAGCGTATCGGGGGCGAACAATCAGCCCCAGCATTTT. It encodes CASSVSGANNQPQHF.

The chain is built from TRBV4-1 and TRBJ2-7; possible D gene TRBD2, 5 bases. This CDR3 spans 16 amino acids. V dropped 0 bases and J dropped 2 bases, with 14 bases sitting between them. Per the germline V gene, CDR1 is MGHRA and CDR2 is YSYEKL. In nucleotides, the CDR3 is TGCGCCAGCAGCCAAGAATCCGGACTCACTGCCTACGAGCAGTACTTC. Amino acid sequence: CASSQESGLTAYEQYF.

J is TRBJ2-3 and V is TRBV7-8; D is undetermined. V lost 5 bases and J lost 1, with 13 bases in between. There are 15 residues in the CDR3. From germline, CDR1 is SGHVS and CDR2 FQNEAQ. In nucleotides, the CDR3 is TGTGCCAGCAGCGAAGGACCCTTTGGCACAGATACGCAGTATTTT. This translates into CASSEGPFGTDTQYF. Complete variable domain (other parts from reference TRBV7-8 and TRBJ2-3): GAGVSQSPRYKVAKRGQDVALRCDPISGHVSLFWYQQALGQGPEFLTYFQNEAQLDKSGLPSDRFFAERPEGSVSTLKIQRTQQEDSAVYLCASSEGPFGTDTQYFGPGTRLTVL.

The chain couples TRBV2 to TRBJ1-2; no clear D gene. Looked up from germline, CDR1 is SNHLY and CDR2 is FYNNEI. Trimming pared 2 bases from V and 3 bases from J, leaving 7 bases between. CDR3 length: 13 amino acids. CDR3 sequence reads: CASSEMGYYGYTF. The CDR3 nucleotides read TGTGCCAGCAGTGAAATGGGATACTATGGCTACACCTTC.

The gene calls are TRBV6-1 and TRBJ2-1; D perhaps matches TRBD2 (5 bases). CDR3 length: 16 amino acids. V lost 1 base to trimming and J lost 8 bases, with 18 bases between them. Germline CDR1 MNHNS, CDR2 SASEGT. The CDR3 here is CASSEGYTGLRYEQFF. The CDR3 region has the DNA TGTGCCAGCAGTGAAGGATACACGGGATTGCGCTATGAGCAGTTCTTC.

This chain uses TRBV11-1 with TRBJ2-2; D may be TRBD2 (6 bases). CDR1 and CDR2 from the germline V gene are SGHAT and FQDESV (reference sequence). Trimming removed 5 bases from V and 8 bases from J, with 15 bases in between. The CDR3 is made up of 14 amino acids. CDR3 nucleotide sequence: TGTGCCAGCAGCCCCCCGGGAGCCGCGGGGGAGCTGTTTTTT. It yields the protein CASSPPGAAGELFF.